This T cell receptor (beta chain) was sequenced for a study of technical replicates of blood from several donors. Germline CDR1 is MNHNS and CDR2 is SASEGT. V was pared by 6 bases and J by 3 bases, with 17 bases between. The CDR3 covers 15 residues. Repertoires were generated with immunoSEQ multiplex PCR, while TCRdb's copy carries only in-frame clones and drops some. Here the sample spans roughly 90,000 clones, about 90% being singletons. V usage is TRBV6-1 and J usage is TRBJ1-1; D remains unclear. This clonotype was obtained from a human donor in good health. The sample taken for sequencing was T cells isolated from PBMCs. The CDR3 is CASSPPRFPHTEAFF. In DNA, the CDR3 is TGTGCCAGCAGCCCACCGAGATTCCCCCACACTGAAGCTTTCTTT.